This entry concerns a single T cell receptor (beta chain). The antigen it binds to is not known. HCMV serostatus was determined by detecting HCMV-specific IgG in serum with a commercial ELISA kit. Ficoll density gradient centrifugation was used to isolate peripheral blood mononuclear cells from blood. The data were obtained in a study of T cells expressing NK-cell markers (dated by TCRdb to about 2020). About the investigation overall: TCR beta-chain repertoires were profiled in sorted CD3+CD56+NKG2C+, CD3+CD56+NKG2C- and CD3+CD56-NKG2C+ T-cell subsets from eight donors. Among the eight sequenced donors, seven were HCMV-seropositive and one was HCMV-seronegative. The eight sequenced donors were randomly selected healthy volunteers, three men and five women. Illumina HiSeq 2000/2500, MiSeq or NextSeq was used to sequence libraries as 2 x 150 bp reads. Points the paper makes about the study in general: Whether the expanded NKG2C-expressing T cell clones were specific for HCMV antigens remained unclear. For six donors, the dominant CD3+CD56+NKG2C+ clonotypes were among the top 10 CD8+ clonotypes and accounted for about 1.0-7.5% of CD8+ T cells. Those dominant clonotypes were again the most abundant among CD3+CD56-NKG2C+ cells in a handful of donors, at about 25-60.1%.

The CDR3 spans 16 residues, from the cysteine through the phenylalanine. No DNA is recorded. From the germline V gene (reference sequence), CDR1 is LGHDT and CDR2 is YNNKEL. The run used an Illumina HiSeq 2000. 5'RACE template switching, by which a universal primer site and unique molecular identifiers were added, was used to make TCR beta cDNA libraries. Synthesis of cDNA was primed from the TCR beta constant segment and was followed by two consecutive PCR amplification steps. In the original analysis: MIGEC handled demultiplexing of the reads and grouping by UMI, while MiTCR was used to assemble and quantify clonotypes. To exclude erroneous sequences, only TCR cDNA sequences supported by at least two reads were retained. The tcR package was used for downstream repertoire analysis, and clonotypes were matched between fractions using CDR3 nucleotide sequence together with V segment. VDJmatch was used to annotate antigen specificity against VDJdb, with one amino acid substitution in CDR3 permitted. After reprocessing by TCRdb, each CDR3 protein sequence is one entry, and no DNA is given. TCRdb's processing, not the authors', yielded these V and J calls. The sample's table lists a count of roughly 430,000 distinct CDR3 sequences. The top ten constitute 6% to 8% of the sample.

This receptor chain uses TRBV3-1 and TRBJ2-2; TCRdb lists TRBD1, though no DNA is available to test this call. Sequenced material: blood T cells: a sorted CD56 or NKG2C T cell subset, CD4+ or CD8+ T cells, or bulk PBMC T cells (not recorded which). This TCR derives from a woman aged 18-69 years in good health. For the CDR3, the sequence is CASAGGPNWNTGELFF.